This TCR beta chain was recorded in a study of T-cell memory formation after mild COVID-19. Whole-study context: TCR clusters showed largely donor specificity.

Findings and caveats of the study: Day 15 to 85 contracting clones showed balanced CD4/CD8; day 15 to 37 expanders favored CD4+. Whether second-wave clones peaking at day 37 were SARS-CoV-2 specific went unconfirmed.

TCRdb re-called the 5' RACE reads through MiXCR, storing one row per CDR3 protein. Of about 400,000 distinct CDR3 sequences listed, approximately 16% are singletons. Germline-derived CDR1 and CDR2 are MGHRA and YSYEKL. With 0 bases removed from V and 13 bases from J, the gap between germline ends came to 13 bases. CDR3 size: 13 residues. As concerns this clonotype: Antigen: not known.

The chain couples TRBV4-1 to TRBJ1-5; possibly TRBD1 for D (5 bases). The receptor comes from a man younger than 35 who had mild COVID-19 (a few samples of this study predate the infection). Cell type and time point are not known. What was sequenced was PBMCs or a T cell subset sorted from them (not recorded which). The CDR3 DNA reads as TGCGCCAGCAGCCAAGATCAGGGAGGCCTACAGCATTTT. As protein: CASSQDQGGLQHF.